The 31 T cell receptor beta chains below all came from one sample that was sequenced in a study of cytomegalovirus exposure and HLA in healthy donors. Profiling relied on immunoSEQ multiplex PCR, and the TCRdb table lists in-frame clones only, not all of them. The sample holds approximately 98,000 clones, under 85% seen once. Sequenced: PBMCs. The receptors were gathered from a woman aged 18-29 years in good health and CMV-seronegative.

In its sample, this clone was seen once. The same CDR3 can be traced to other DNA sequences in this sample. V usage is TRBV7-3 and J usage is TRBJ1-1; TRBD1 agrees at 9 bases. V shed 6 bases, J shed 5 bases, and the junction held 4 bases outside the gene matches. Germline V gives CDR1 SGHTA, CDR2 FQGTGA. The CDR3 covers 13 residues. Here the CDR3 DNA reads TGTGCCAGCAGTTTGACAGGGGGGACTGAAGCTTTCTTT. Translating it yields CASSLTGGTEAFF.

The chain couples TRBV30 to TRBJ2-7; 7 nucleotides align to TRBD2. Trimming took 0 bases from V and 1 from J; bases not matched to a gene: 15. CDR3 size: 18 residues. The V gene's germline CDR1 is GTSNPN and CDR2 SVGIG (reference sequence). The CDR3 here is CAWSVPFFALADSYEQYF. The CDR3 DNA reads TGTGCCTGGAGTGTACCCTTTTTCGCCCTAGCGGATTCCTACGAGCAGTACTTC.

CDR3 in DNA: TGTGCCAGCAGCCCCCAGGCGCCCGGCTACACCTTC. It codes for CASSPQAPGYTF. This rearrangement joins TRBV7-9 to TRBJ1-2; no clear D. The CDR3 spans 12 residues. The V gene lost 5 bases and the J gene lost 8 bases, with 12 bases spanning the gap. Germline assignment: CDR1 SEHNR and CDR2 FQNEAQ (reference sequence). Filled out from reference TRBV7-9 and TRBJ1-2, the complete variable domain reads DTGVSQNPRHKITKRGQNVTFRCDPISEHNRLYWYRQTLGQGPEFLTYFQNEAQLEKSRLLSDRFSAERPKGSFSTLEIQRTEQGDSAMYLCASSPQAPGYTFGSGTRLTVV.

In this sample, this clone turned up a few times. Here the CDR3 DNA reads TGTGCCAGCAGTTTTAGTTACACCATATATTTT. Protein product: CASSFSYTIYF. The chain employs TRBV28 and TRBJ1-3; unclear D gene. The CDR3 is made up of 11 amino acids. In germline, CDR1 is MDHEN, CDR2 SYDVKM. V shed 3 bases and J shed 8 bases, with 5 bases lying between them.

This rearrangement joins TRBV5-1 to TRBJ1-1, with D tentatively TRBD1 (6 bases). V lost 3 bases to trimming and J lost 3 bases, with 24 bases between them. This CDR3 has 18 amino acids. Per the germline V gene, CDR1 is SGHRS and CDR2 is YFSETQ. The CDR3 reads CASSYQGQPYEYDTEAFF. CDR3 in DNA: TGCGCCAGCAGCTACCAAGGACAGCCCTACGAATACGACACTGAAGCTTTCTTT.

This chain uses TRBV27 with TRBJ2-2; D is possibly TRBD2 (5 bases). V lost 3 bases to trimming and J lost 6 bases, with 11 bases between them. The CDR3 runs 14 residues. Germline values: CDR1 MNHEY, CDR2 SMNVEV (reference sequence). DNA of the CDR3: TGTGCCAGCAGTTTTGTCCGGGAAGCCGGGGAGCTGTTTTTT. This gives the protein CASSFVREAGELFF.

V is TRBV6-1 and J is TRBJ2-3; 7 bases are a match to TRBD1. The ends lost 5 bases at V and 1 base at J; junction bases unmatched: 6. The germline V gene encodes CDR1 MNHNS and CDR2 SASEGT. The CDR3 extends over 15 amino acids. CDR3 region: CASSPDRAGTDTQYF. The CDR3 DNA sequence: TGTGCCAGCAGTCCAGACAGGGCTGGCACAGATACGCAGTATTTT.

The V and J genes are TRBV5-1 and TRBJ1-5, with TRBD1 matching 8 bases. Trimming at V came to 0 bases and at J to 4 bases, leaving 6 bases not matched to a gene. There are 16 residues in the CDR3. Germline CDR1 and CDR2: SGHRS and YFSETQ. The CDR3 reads CASSLGSGQGNQPQHF. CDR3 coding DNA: TGCGCCAGCAGCTTGGGATCAGGACAGGGAAATCAGCCCCAGCATTTT.

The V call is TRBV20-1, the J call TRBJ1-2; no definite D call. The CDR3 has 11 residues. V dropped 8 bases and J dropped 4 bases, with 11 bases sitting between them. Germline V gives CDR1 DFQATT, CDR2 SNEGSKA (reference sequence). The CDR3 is CSIPGPYGYTF. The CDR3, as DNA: TGCAGTATCCCAGGTCCCTATGGCTACACCTTC.

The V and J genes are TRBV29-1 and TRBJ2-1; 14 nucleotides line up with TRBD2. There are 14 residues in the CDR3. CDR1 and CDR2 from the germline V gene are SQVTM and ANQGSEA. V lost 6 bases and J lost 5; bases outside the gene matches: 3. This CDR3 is CSVKGLAGDNEQFF. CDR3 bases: TGCAGCGTAAAGGGACTAGCGGGGGACAATGAGCAGTTCTTC.

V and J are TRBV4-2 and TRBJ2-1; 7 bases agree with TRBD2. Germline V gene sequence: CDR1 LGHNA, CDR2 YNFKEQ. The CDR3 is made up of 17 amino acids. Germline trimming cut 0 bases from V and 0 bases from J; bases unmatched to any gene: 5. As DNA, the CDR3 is TGTGCCAGCAGCCAAGATCTCGGGGGGAGCTCCTACAATGAGCAGTTCTTC. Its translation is CASSQDLGGSSYNEQFF.

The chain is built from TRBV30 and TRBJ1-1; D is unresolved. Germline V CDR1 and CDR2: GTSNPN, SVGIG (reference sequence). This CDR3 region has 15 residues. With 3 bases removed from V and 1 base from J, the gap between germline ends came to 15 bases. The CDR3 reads CAWRWAFRGNTEAFF. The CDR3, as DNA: TGTGCCTGGAGATGGGCGTTTCGGGGGAACACTGAAGCTTTCTTT.

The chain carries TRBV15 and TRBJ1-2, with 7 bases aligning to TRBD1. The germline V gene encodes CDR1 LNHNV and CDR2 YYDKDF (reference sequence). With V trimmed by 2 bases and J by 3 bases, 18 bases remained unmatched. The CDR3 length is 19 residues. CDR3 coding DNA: TGTGCCACCAGCAGATTGGGGACAGTAGATGGATCGAAGGACTATGGCTACACCTTC. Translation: CATSRLGTVDGSKDYGYTF.

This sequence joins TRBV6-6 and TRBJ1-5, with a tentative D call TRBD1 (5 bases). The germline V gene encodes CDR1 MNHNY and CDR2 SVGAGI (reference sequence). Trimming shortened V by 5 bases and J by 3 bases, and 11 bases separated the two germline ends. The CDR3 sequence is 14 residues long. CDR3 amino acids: CASSLGTHNQPQHF. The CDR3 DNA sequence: TGTGCCAGCAGTCTCGGGACTCACAATCAGCCCCAGCATTTT.

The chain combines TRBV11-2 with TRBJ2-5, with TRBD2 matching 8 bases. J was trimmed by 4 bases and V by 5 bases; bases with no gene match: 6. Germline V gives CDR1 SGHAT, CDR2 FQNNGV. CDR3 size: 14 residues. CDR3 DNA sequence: TGTGCCAGCAGCCCCTACGGGGGGGTAGAGACCCAGTACTTC. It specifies CASSPYGGVETQYF.

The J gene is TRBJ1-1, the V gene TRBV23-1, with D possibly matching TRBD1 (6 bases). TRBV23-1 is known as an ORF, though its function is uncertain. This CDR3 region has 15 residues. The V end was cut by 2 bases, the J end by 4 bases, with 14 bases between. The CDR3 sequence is CASSQHRDPGTEAFF. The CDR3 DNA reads TGCGCCAGCAGTCAACACAGGGATCCGGGCACTGAAGCTTTCTTT.

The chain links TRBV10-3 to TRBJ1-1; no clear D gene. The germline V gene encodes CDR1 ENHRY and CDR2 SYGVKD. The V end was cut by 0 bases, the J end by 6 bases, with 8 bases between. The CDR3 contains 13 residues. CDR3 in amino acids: CAISESSQAEAFF. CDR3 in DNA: TGTGCCATCAGTGAGTCTTCCCAGGCTGAAGCTTTCTTT.

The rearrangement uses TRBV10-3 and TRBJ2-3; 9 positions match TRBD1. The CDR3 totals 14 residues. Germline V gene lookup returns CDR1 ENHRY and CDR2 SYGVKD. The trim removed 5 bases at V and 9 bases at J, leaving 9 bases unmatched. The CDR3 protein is CAISPSHRGPTQYF. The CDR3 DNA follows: TGTGCCATCAGTCCCAGCCACAGGGGGCCGACGCAGTATTTT.

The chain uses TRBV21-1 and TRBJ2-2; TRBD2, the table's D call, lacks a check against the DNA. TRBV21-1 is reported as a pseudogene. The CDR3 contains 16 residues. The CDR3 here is CASSQPGLDPPGELFF. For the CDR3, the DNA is TGTGCCAGCAGTCAACCGGGACTAGATCCTCCCGGGGAGCTGTTTTTT.

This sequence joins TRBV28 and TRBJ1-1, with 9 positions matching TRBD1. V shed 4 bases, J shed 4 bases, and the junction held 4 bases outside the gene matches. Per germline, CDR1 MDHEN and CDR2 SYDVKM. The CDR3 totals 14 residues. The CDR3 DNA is TGTGCCAGCAGTTACAGGGGGCGCGGCACTGAAGCTTTCTTT. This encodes CASSYRGRGTEAFF.

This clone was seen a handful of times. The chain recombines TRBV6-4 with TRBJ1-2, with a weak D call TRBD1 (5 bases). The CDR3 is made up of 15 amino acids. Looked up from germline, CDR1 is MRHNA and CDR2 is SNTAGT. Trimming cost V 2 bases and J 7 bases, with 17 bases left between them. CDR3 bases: TGTGCCAGCAGTGACGCGGACGGGGGGATGAGTGGCTACACCTTC. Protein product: CASSDADGGMSGYTF.

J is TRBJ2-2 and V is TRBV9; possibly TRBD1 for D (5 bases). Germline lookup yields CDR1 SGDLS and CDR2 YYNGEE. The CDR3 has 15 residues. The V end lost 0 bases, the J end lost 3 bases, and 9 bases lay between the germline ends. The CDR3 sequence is CASSVDDSYTGELFF. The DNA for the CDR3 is TGTGCCAGCAGCGTAGACGACAGCTACACCGGGGAGCTGTTTTTT.

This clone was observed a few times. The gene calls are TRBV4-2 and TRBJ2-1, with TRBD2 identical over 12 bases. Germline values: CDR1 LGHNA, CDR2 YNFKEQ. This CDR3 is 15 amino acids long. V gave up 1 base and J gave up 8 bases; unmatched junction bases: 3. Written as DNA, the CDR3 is TGTGCCAGCAGCCAAGGACTAGCGGGGGATTATGAGCAGTTCTTC. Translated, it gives CASSQGLAGDYEQFF.

The CDR3 sequence is CAISEGEDSYNSPLHF. The CDR3 DNA follows: TGTGCCATCTCCGAAGGGGAGGACTCCTATAATTCACCCCTCCACTTT. V gene TRBV10-3 combines with J gene TRBJ1-6; possible D gene TRBD1, 5 bases. Deletions cut 8 bases from V and 0 bases from J, with 14 bases between. The CDR3 has 16 amino acids. Germline CDR1 is ENHRY and CDR2 is SYGVKD.

CDR3: CASSTRTGGVMGGAGELFF. The CDR3 bases are TGCGCCAGCAGCACTCGGACAGGGGGAGTAATGGGGGGCGCCGGGGAGCTGTTTTTT. The rearrangement links TRBV5-1 to TRBJ2-2; 10 bases agree with TRBD1. This CDR3 has 19 residues. The germline gives CDR1 SGHRS, CDR2 YFSETQ. V gave up 4 bases and J gave up 6 bases; unmatched junction bases: 18.

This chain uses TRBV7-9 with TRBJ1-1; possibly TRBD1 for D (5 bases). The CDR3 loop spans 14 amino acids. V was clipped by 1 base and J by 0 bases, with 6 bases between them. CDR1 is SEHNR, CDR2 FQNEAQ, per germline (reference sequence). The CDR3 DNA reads TGTGCCAGCAGCTTAGGGGGCATGAACACTGAAGCTTTCTTT. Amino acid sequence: CASSLGGMNTEAFF.

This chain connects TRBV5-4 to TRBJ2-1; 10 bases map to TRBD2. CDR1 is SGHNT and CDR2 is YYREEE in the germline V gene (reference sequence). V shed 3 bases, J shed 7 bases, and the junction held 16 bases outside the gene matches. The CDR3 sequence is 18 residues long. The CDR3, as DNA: TGTGCCAGCAGCTGGGGGGGCGCAGCGGGGGGGCCTATGAATGAGCAGTTCTTC. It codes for CASSWGGAAGGPMNEQFF.

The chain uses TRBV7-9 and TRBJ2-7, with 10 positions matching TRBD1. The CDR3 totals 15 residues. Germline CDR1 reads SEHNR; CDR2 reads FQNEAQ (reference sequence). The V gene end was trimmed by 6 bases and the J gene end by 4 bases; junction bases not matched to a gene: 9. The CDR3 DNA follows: TGTGCCAGCAGTCCATCACGGGACAGGGGTTACGAGCAGTACTTC. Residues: CASSPSRDRGYEQYF.

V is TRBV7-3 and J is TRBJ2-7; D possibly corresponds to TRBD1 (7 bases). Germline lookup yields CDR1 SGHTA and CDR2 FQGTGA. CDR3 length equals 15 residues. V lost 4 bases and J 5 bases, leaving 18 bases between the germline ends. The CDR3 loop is CASSYIGGGQDEQYF. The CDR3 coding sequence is TGTGCCAGCAGCTATATTGGAGGGGGCCAAGACGAGCAGTACTTC. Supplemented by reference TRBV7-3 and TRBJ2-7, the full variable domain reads GAGVSQTPSNKVTEKGKYVELRCDPISGHTALYWYRQSLGQGPEFLIYFQGTGAADDSGLPNDRFFAVRPEGSVSTLKIQRTERGDSAVYLCASSYIGGGQDEQYFGPGTRLTVT.

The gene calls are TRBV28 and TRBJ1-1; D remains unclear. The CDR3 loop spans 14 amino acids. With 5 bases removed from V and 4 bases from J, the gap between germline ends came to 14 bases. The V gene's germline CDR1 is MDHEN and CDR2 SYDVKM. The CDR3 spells CASSPEAERTEAFF. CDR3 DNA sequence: TGTGCCAGCAGTCCAGAGGCAGAACGCACTGAAGCTTTCTTT.

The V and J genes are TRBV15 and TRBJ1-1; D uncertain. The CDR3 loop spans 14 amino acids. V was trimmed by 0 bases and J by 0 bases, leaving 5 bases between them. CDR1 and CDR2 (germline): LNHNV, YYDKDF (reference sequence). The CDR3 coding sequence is TGTGCCACCAGCAGAGACGGGATGAACACTGAAGCTTTCTTT. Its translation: CATSRDGMNTEAFF.